The next 6 T cell receptor beta chains were all read from a single sample in a study of shared clonotypes between healthy human individuals. Sequenced by immunoSEQ multiplex PCR; TCRdb stores in-frame clones only, minus some. The repertoire has 950,000 to 1,100,000 clones, 70% to 80% of them found once; the top ten carry under 0.8%. Sequenced input: memory CD4+ T cells from PBMCs. The subset denotes: CD45RA-negative fraction. These receptors were taken from a young man in good health. Some clones in this sample may be carry-over from other donors' samples.

This clone was detected once. The gene calls are TRBV19 and TRBJ2-5; TRBD2 aligns across 7 bases. The CDR3 is 14 residues long. The V gene end was trimmed by 1 base and the J gene end by 5 bases; junction bases not matched to a gene: 4. CDR1 is LNHDA and CDR2 is SQIVND in the germline V gene (reference sequence). Here the CDR3 DNA reads TGTGCCAGTAGTATAGGGACTAGTCGGGAGACCCAGTACTTC. Amino acid sequence: CASSIGTSRETQYF.

The V call is TRBV7-3, the J call TRBJ2-1; D unresolved. The CDR3 extends over 13 amino acids. V lost 5 bases and J 10 bases, leaving 15 bases between the germline ends. The germline CDR1 and CDR2 sequences are SGHTA and FQGTGA. CDR3 in DNA: TGTGCCAGCAGCCCCTCTCCCAGGCTAGAGCAGTTCTTC. Amino acids: CASSPSPRLEQFF.

V gene TRBV7-8 combines with J gene TRBJ2-7; TRBD2 agrees at 10 bases. The CDR3 loop spans 14 amino acids. Germline V lookup: CDR1 SGHVS, CDR2 FQNEAQ. With V trimmed by 6 bases and J by 3 bases, 5 bases remained unmatched. The CDR3 reads CASSPGTSDYEQYF. In DNA, the CDR3 is TGTGCCAGCAGTCCCGGGACTAGCGACTACGAGCAGTACTTC.

There are a few counts of this clone. Other DNA sequences in the same sample also yield this CDR3. The rearrangement uses TRBV11-2 and TRBJ2-7; D is ambiguous. Germline V gene data show CDR1 as SGHAT and CDR2 as FQNNGV. V lost 5 bases and J lost 1, with 9 bases in between. The CDR3 is made up of 13 amino acids. The CDR3 loop reads CASSLVLSYEQYF. CDR3 nucleotides: TGTGCCAGCAGCCTGGTCCTATCCTACGAGCAGTACTTC.

This clone was counted a few times. At one end, the junction sequence differs from germline, possibly due to a read error. This chain links TRBV6-5 with TRBJ2-7; TRBD1 agrees at 9 bases. CDR1 is MNHEY and CDR2 is SVGAGI in the germline V gene. The CDR3 sequence is 15 residues long. CDR3 nucleotide sequence: TGTGCCAGCAGTCAATGGGACAGGGAGGCTATGGTGCTTGACTTC. It translates to CASSQWDREAMVLDF.

The chain is built from TRBV7-9 and TRBJ2-6, with no clear D. Germline V CDR1 and CDR2: SEHNR, FQNEAQ (reference sequence). The CDR3 contains 15 residues. With 2 bases removed from V and 2 bases from J, the gap between germline ends came to 7 bases. The CDR3 is CASSLRGAGANVLTF. The CDR3 DNA is TGTGCCAGCAGCTTACGCGGAGCTGGGGCCAACGTCCTGACTTTC.